Shown below are 7 T cell receptor beta chains from a single sample sequenced in a study of cytotoxic CD8 clonotypes in ibrutinib-treated CLL. Data came from immunoSEQ multiplex PCR; TCRdb stores just in-frame clones and leaves some out. The sample yields 85,000 or so clones, 75% to 85% seen once. Sequencing used PBMCs, obtained after 12 months of ibrutinib treatment. These receptors were obtained from a human donor with chronic lymphocytic leukemia.

The chain uses TRBV6-5 and TRBJ1-2, with D uncertain. The V end lost 7 bases, the J end lost 4 bases, and 10 bases lay between the germline ends. This CDR3 has 12 amino acids. CDR1 MNHEY and CDR2 SVGAGI come from the germline V gene. The CDR3 coding sequence is TGTGCCAGCACCAAGTGGGGCTATGGCTACACCTTC. It translates to CASTKWGYGYTF.

The J gene is TRBJ2-2, the V gene TRBV7-3; D call uncertain. V lost 5 bases and J 2 bases, leaving 9 bases between the germline ends. The CDR3 is 14 amino acids. Germline CDR1 is SGHTA and CDR2 is FQGTGA. The CDR3 region has the DNA TGTGCCAGCAGCCCAAATAGCAACACCGGGGAGCTGTTTTTT. As protein: CASSPNSNTGELFF.

This clone was observed a handful of times. The rearrangement joins TRBV28 to TRBJ2-3; 9 bases line up with TRBD1. The length of the CDR3 is 16 residues. V was pared by 5 bases and J by 3 bases, with 9 bases of the junction left unmatched. CDR1 and CDR2 (germline): MDHEN, SYDVKM. Here the CDR3 reads CASSPPWDRVTDTQYF. The CDR3 DNA is TGTGCCAGCAGTCCCCCCTGGGACAGGGTGACAGATACGCAGTATTTT.

The chain couples TRBV6-6 to TRBJ2-1; 11 nucleotides match TRBD2. Germline V gives CDR1 MNHNY, CDR2 SVGAGI (reference sequence). The CDR3 runs to 14 residues. Trimming removed 5 bases from V and 8 bases from J; junction bases left unmatched: 5. CDR3 sequence reads: CASSLAGGGDEQFF. In nucleotides, the CDR3 is TGTGCCAGCAGTCTAGCGGGAGGTGGTGATGAGCAGTTCTTC.

V gene TRBV28 combines with J gene TRBJ2-7; 9 nucleotides agree with TRBD1. Per germline, CDR1 MDHEN and CDR2 SYDVKM. With V trimmed by 2 bases and J by 4 bases, 9 bases remained unmatched. CDR3 length equals 16 residues. The DNA of the CDR3 is TGTGCCAGCAGTTTAGCCCCGGGACAGGGAAAGTACGAGCAGTACTTC. Translated, it gives CASSLAPGQGKYEQYF.

This chain uses TRBV6-5 with TRBJ2-7; the match to TRBD1 covers 10 bases. Unmatched junction bases numbered 6, after V lost 2 bases and J lost 2 bases. There are 16 residues in the CDR3. CDR1 MNHEY and CDR2 SVGAGI come from the germline V gene. The CDR3 protein is CASSYDGQGGPYEQYF. CDR3 in DNA: TGTGCCAGCAGTTACGACGGACAGGGGGGACCCTACGAGCAGTACTTC.

The chain uses TRBV2 and TRBJ2-5; D is uncertain. Trimming took off 6 bases at V and 1 base at J, with 3 bases between the two ends. CDR1 SNHLY and CDR2 FYNNEI come from the germline V gene. CDR3 length: 11 amino acids. DNA for the CDR3: TGTGCCAGCAGAGGCCAAGAGACCCAGTACTTC. This codes for CASRGQETQYF.